Below, one T cell receptor (beta chain) is given with its context. Its target is not known. The data derive from a study of radiation and T cells in renal cell carcinoma. Study conclusions and caveats: No pretreatment tumor biopsies were available for baseline clonotypes. From baseline, blood top tumor clonotypes peaked at 2 weeks post-radiation.

Stated time point: blood 2 weeks post-SBRT. Treatment in this sample: 15 Gy SBRT to primary tumor, nephrectomy 4 weeks later. Per germline, CDR1 SGHVS and CDR2 FQNEAQ. The CDR3 has 18 residues. V gave up 2 bases and J gave up 0 bases, with 19 bases separating them. Sequenced by immunoSEQ multiplex PCR; TCRdb stores in-frame clones only, minus some. The table lists some 80,000 clones, 80% to 90% of them singletons. The sequence came from a woman in her forties or fifties with renal cell carcinoma. The sequencing used blood, collected from a patient whose treatment included radiotherapy and nephrectomy. The rearrangement uses TRBV7-8 and TRBJ1-1, with no clear D. The CDR3 DNA sequence: TGTGCCAGCAGCTTACAAAGGACTGGTGAATTGGTGAACACTGAAGCTTTCTTT. This translates into CASSLQRTGELVNTEAFF. Full variable domain (remainder filled in from reference TRBV7-8 and TRBJ1-1): GAGVSQSPRYKVAKRGQDVALRCDPISGHVSLFWYQQALGQGPEFLTYFQNEAQLDKSGLPSDRFFAERPEGSVSTLKIQRTQQEDSAVYLCASSLQRTGELVNTEAFFGQGTRLTVV.